A selection of T cell receptor beta chains follows, all from one sample in a study of blood T cell repertoires in COVID-19. Repertoires were generated with immunoSEQ multiplex PCR, while TCRdb's copy carries only in-frame clones and drops some. The table includes tens of thousands of clones, more than 85% detected once. Sequencing used peripheral blood. These receptors were collected from a man between 60 and 75 years old with acute or convalescent COVID-19. Each CDR3 is given with its conserved first and last residue. A D gene is named only where the DNA matches it firmly. Clone size, where shown, is once, few, many, or a class for clones that have expanded.

TRBV29-1	TRBJ1-1	-	-	CSVSTHLLRDSVNTEAFF	TGCAGCGTTTCTACCCACCTCCTCCGGGACTCGGTGAACACTGAAGCTTTCTTT
TRBV5-1	TRBJ2-1	TRBD2	-	CASSLSGSGNEQFF	TGCGCCAGCAGCTTAAGCGGGAGCGGCAATGAGCAGTTCTTC
TRBV7-2	TRBJ1-2	-	-	CASSLRSSYGYTF	TGTGCCAGCAGCTTGCGGAGCTCCTATGGCTACACCTTC
TRBV11-3	TRBJ2-1	-	-	CASSSGTFSYNEQFF	TGTGCCAGCAGCTCGGGGACTTTCTCCTACAATGAGCAGTTCTTC
TRBV9	TRBJ2-7	-	-	CASSVGLGDYEQYF	TGTGCCAGCAGCGTAGGTCTAGGGGACTACGAGCAGTACTTC
TRBV6-2/TRBV6-3	TRBJ2-1	TRBD2	once	CASSTRLAGALGNEQFF	TGTGCCAGCAGTACCAGACTAGCGGGAGCTCTAGGCAATGAGCAGTTCTTC
TRBV29-1	TRBJ2-1	TRBD2	-	CSVDGSGRSYNEQFF	TGCAGCGTTGATGGGAGCGGGAGAAGCTATAATGAGCAGTTCTTC
TRBV2	TRBJ2-7	TRBD1	-	CASSAQGEYEQYF	TGTGCCAGCAGTGCTCAGGGGGAGTACGAGCAGTACTTC
TRBV7-2	TRBJ2-4	TRBD1	-	CASSWGQGVKNIQYF	TGTGCCAGTTCTTGGGGACAGGGGGTCAAAAACATTCAGTACTTC
TRBV11-3	TRBJ1-4	TRBD1	-	CASSSRDGQGDEKLFF	TGTGCCAGCAGCAGCCGGGACGGACAGGGTGACGAAAAACTGTTTTTT
TRBV12-3/TRBV12-4	TRBJ1-1	-	once	CASSLAMNTEAFF	TGTGCCAGCAGTTTAGCTATGAACACTGAAGCTTTCTTT
TRBV19	TRBJ1-1	TRBD1	-	CASSIRDRGMNTEAFF	TGTGCCAGTAGTATCAGGGACAGGGGGATGAACACTGAAGCTTTCTTT
TRBV28	TRBJ1-2	-	-	CASSLRGISNYGYTF	TGTGCCAGCAGTTTACGGGGGATCAGCAACTATGGCTACACCTTC
TRBV19	TRBJ2-7	TRBD1	-	CASTPTGGLYQDYEQYF	TGTGCCAGTACCCCGACAGGGGGCCTTTACCAAGACTACGAGCAGTACTTC
TRBV19	TRBJ2-2	-	-	CASSISSNTGELFF	TGTGCCAGTAGTATTAGCTCGAACACCGGGGAGCTGTTTTTT
TRBV29-1	TRBJ1-1	-	-	CSVVEGNTEAFF	TGCAGCGTAGTGGAGGGGAACACTGAAGCTTTCTTT
TRBV9	TRBJ2-7	TRBD1	-	CASSPRPQGANHEQYF	TGTGCCAGCAGCCCTCGCCCCCAGGGGGCGAACCACGAGCAGTACTTC
TRBV28	TRBJ1-3	-	-	CASSPDSRNTIYF	TGTGCCAGCAGTCCAGATTCAAGAAACACCATATATTTT
TRBV18	TRBJ2-3	TRBD1	-	CASSPFGQESDTQYF	TGTGCCAGCTCACCATTTGGACAGGAGTCGGATACGCAGTATTTT
TRBV11-2	TRBJ2-7	TRBD2	once	CASSFGTSSSYEQYF	TGTGCCAGCAGCTTCGGGACTAGTTCTTCCTACGAGCAGTACTTC
TRBV3-1/TRBV3-2	TRBJ1-6	-	once	CASSQEQYNSPLHF	TGTGCCAGCAGCCAAGAACAATATAATTCACCCCTCCACTTT
TRBV28	TRBJ1-4	-	-	CASLGGTDEKLFF	TGTGCCAGCCTCGGGGGTACTGATGAAAAACTGTTTTTT
TRBV2	TRBJ2-2	TRBD1	-	CASSARTGLSGELFF	TGTGCCAGCAGTGCGAGGACAGGGCTCTCCGGGGAGCTGTTTTTT
TRBV27	TRBJ2-2	-	-	CASILSRRPPRNTGELFF	TGTGCCAGCATCCTTAGTCGCAGGCCCCCACGGAACACCGGGGAGCTGTTTTTT